The 11 T cell receptor beta chains below come from one sample, sequenced in a study of T cell responses to AZD1222 COVID-19 vaccine. TCRdb's table, derived via immunoSEQ multiplex PCR, lists solely in-frame clones and lacks some. The sample holds 190,000 or so clones; 85% to 90% are singletons and the top ten take 25% to 30%. The sample consisted of peripheral blood, taken 28 days after the second AZD1222 dose. Every receptor here comes from an adult who received the AZD1222 COVID-19 vaccine.

The V gene is TRBV28, the J gene TRBJ1-5; perhaps TRBD1 as D (6 bases). CDR3 length equals 12 residues. Germline lookup yields CDR1 MDHEN and CDR2 SYDVKM. Trimming removed 11 bases from V and 7 bases from J, with 15 bases in between. CDR3 DNA: TGTGCCGCCTGGGGGAGGGGGCAGCCCCAGCATTTT. Amino acids: CAAWGRGQPQHF.

The rearrangement links TRBV5-1 to TRBJ1-1; the D is unclear. The ends were cut back, 4 bases at V and 4 bases at J, with 14 bases in the middle. Per germline, CDR1 SGHRS and CDR2 YFSETQ. The CDR3 spans 14 residues. The CDR3 loop reads CASSPRTYGTEAFF. Here the CDR3 DNA reads TGCGCCAGCAGCCCAAGGACTTATGGCACTGAAGCTTTCTTT.

V gene TRBV5-1 combines with J gene TRBJ2-1; TRBD2 is a possible D gene (6 bases). Trimming removed 4 bases at V and 8 bases at J, with 10 bases between. This CDR3 contains 12 residues. Germline V gene sequence: CDR1 SGHRS, CDR2 YFSETQ. CDR3 DNA sequence: TGCGCCAGCAGCCCGACTAGAGATGAGCAGTTCTTC. It is translated as CASSPTRDEQFF.

The J gene is TRBJ1-5, the V gene TRBV20-1; D possibly corresponds to TRBD1 (5 bases). The germline CDR1 and CDR2 sequences are DFQATT and SNEGSKA (reference sequence). Deletions cut 3 bases from V and 6 bases from J, with 12 bases between. CDR3 length: 13 amino acids. The CDR3 here is CSASPRDAQPQHF. The CDR3 nucleotides read TGCAGTGCTAGTCCCAGGGACGCTCAGCCCCAGCATTTT.

The rearrangement uses TRBV18 and TRBJ2-2, with 8 bases aligning to TRBD1. V shed 3 bases, J shed 6 bases, and the junction held 3 bases outside the gene matches. Germline-derived CDR1 and CDR2 are KGHSH and LQKENI. CDR3 length equals 14 residues. The CDR3 DNA reads as TGTGCCAGCTCACCGACAGGGGAACCCGGGGAGCTGTTTTTT. It encodes CASSPTGEPGELFF.

The chain couples TRBV28 to TRBJ2-7; no reliable D call. Germline CDR1 and CDR2: MDHEN and SYDVKM. The CDR3 runs 11 residues. The germline V and J ends were trimmed by 9 bases and 3 bases, with 9 bases remaining between them. The CDR3 here is CASVKRYEQYF. In DNA, the CDR3 is TGTGCCAGTGTGAAACGCTACGAGCAGTACTTC.

The CDR3 DNA reads TGCGCCAGCAGCTTGGTCTCTCCACAGACCCTCGGGGAGCAGTACTTC. Translation gives CASSLVSPQTLGEQYF. J is TRBJ2-7 and V is TRBV5-1; unclear D gene. The CDR3 has 16 residues. V lost 0 bases and J 7 bases, leaving 20 bases between the germline ends. CDR1 and CDR2 from the germline V gene are SGHRS and YFSETQ.

V is TRBV19 and J is TRBJ2-2, with unresolved D. Trimming removed 2 bases at V and 4 bases at J, with 14 bases between. Per germline, CDR1 LNHDA and CDR2 SQIVND (reference sequence). CDR3 length equals 16 residues. The CDR3 spells CASSIRNQVSTGELFF. The CDR3 DNA is TGTGCCAGTAGTATAAGGAATCAGGTTTCCACCGGGGAGCTGTTTTTT.

This chain connects TRBV7-6 to TRBJ2-7; TRBD2 matches 7 bases. The length of the CDR3 is 13 residues. CDR1 is SGHVS, CDR2 FNYEAQ, per germline. The V gene end was trimmed by 3 bases and the J gene end by 7 bases; junction bases not matched to a gene: 6. As DNA, the CDR3 is TGTGCCAGCAGCTTGGGGGACGGGGGGGAGCAGTACTTC. This translates into CASSLGDGGEQYF.

This chain joins TRBV14 and TRBJ2-5; 9 bases match TRBD1. This CDR3 region has 14 residues. The junction had 3 bases not matched to a gene; V was cut back by 3 bases and J by 4 bases. Germline CDR1 reads SGHDN; CDR2 reads FVKESK. CDR3 sequence reads: CASSQATGGETQYF. The CDR3 DNA reads as TGTGCCAGCAGCCAGGCGACAGGGGGAGAGACCCAGTACTTC.

The chain links TRBV7-2 to TRBJ2-2; D call uncertain. The CDR3 has 13 amino acids. CDR1 and CDR2 (germline): SGHTA, FQGNSA. Trimming removed 5 bases at V and 1 base at J, with 5 bases between. CDR3 loop: CASSPQNTGELFF. The CDR3 coding sequence is TGTGCCAGCAGCCCCCAGAACACCGGGGAGCTGTTTTTT.